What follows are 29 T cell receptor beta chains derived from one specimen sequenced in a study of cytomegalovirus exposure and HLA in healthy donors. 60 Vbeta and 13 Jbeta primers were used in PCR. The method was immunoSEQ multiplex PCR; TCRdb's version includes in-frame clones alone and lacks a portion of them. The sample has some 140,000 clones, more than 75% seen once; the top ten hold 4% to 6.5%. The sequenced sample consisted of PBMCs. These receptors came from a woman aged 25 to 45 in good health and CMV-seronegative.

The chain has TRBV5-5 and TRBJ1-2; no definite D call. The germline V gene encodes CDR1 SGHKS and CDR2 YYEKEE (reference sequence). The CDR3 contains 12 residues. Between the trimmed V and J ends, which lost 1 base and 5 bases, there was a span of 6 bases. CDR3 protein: CASSLIIYGYTF. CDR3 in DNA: TGTGCCAGCAGCTTGATTATATATGGCTACACCTTC.

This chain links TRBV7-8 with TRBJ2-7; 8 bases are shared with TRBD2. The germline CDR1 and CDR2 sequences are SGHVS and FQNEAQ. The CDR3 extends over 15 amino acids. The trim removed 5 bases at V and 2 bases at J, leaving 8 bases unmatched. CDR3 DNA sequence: TGTGCCAGCAGCGGGGGCCTCGGGGGGGCCTACGAGCAGTACTTC. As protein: CASSGGLGGAYEQYF.

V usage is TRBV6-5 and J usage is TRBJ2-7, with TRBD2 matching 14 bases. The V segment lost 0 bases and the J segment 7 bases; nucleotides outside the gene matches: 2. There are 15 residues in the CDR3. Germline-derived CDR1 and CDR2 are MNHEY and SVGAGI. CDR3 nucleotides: TGTGCCAGCAGTTACTCGCGGACTAGCGGGGGGGAGCAGTACTTC. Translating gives CASSYSRTSGGEQYF.

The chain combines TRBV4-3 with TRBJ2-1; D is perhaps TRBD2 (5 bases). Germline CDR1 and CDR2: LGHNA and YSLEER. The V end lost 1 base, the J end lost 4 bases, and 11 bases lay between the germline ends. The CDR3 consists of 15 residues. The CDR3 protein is CASSQVSGPYNEQFF. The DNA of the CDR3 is TGCGCCAGCAGCCAAGTAAGCGGACCGTACAATGAGCAGTTCTTC.

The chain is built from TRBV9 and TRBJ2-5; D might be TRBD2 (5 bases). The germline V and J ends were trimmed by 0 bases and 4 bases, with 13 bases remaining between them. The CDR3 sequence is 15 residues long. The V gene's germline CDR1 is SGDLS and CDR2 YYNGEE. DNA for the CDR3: TGTGCCAGCAGCGTAGATTTTAGCGCTGGAGAGACCCAGTACTTC. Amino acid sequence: CASSVDFSAGETQYF. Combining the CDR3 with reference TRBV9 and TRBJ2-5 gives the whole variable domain DSGVTQTPKHLITATGQRVTLRCSPRSGDLSVYWYQQSLDQGLQFLIQYYNGEERAKGNILERFSAQQFPDLHSELNLSSLELGDSALYFCASSVDFSAGETQYFGPGTRLLVL.

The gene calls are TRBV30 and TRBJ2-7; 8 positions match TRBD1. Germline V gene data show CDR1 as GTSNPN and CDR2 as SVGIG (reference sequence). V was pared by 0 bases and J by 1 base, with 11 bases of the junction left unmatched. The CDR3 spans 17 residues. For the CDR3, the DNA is TGTGCCTGGAGTGTACTCCTCGCCCGACAGGGGTCCTACGAGCAGTACTTC. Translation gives CAWSVLLARQGSYEQYF. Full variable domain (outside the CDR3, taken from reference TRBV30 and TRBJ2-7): SQTIHQWPATLVQPVGSPLSLECTVEGTSNPNLYWYRQAAGRGLQLLFYSVGIGQISSEVPQNLSASRPQDRQFILSSKKLLLSDSGFYLCAWSVLLARQGSYEQYFGPGTRLTVT.

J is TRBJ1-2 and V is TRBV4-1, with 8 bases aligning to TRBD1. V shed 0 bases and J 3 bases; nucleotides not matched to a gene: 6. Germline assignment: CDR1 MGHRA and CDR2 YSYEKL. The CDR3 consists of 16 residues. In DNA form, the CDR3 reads TGCGCCAGCAGCCAAGATACGGGGACAGGAGACTATGGCTACACCTTC. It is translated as CASSQDTGTGDYGYTF.

The CDR3 DNA follows: TGTGCCAGCAGCGCCCAGGGCCGCTCCTACAATGAGCAGTTCTTC. This sequence encodes CASSAQGRSYNEQFF. V usage is TRBV5-6 and J usage is TRBJ2-1, with D maybe TRBD1 (5 bases). CDR3 length equals 15 residues. The V gene lost 4 bases and the J gene lost 0 bases, with 11 bases spanning the gap. The V gene's germline CDR1 is SGHDT and CDR2 YYEEEE. The whole variable domain, remainder taken from reference TRBV5-6 and TRBJ2-1, is DAGVTQSPTHLIKTRGQQVTLRCSPKSGHDTVSWYQQALGQGPQFIFQYYEEEERQRGNFPDRFSGHQFPNYSSELNVNALLLGDSALYLCASSAQGRSYNEQFFGPGTRLTVL.

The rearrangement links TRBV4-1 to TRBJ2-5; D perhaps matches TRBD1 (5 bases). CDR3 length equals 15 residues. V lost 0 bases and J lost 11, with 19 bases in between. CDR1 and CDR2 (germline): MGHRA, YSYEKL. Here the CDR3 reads CASSQDPKGQMEQYF. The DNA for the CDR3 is TGCGCCAGCAGCCAAGATCCAAAGGGGCAAATGGAGCAGTACTTC.

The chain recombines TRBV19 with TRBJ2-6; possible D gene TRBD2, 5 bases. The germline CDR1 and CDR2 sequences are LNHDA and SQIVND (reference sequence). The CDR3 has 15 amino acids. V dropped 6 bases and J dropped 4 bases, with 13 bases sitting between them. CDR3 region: CASRPGTRGANVLTF. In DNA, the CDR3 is TGTGCCAGTAGGCCGGGAACGCGAGGGGCCAACGTCCTGACTTTC.

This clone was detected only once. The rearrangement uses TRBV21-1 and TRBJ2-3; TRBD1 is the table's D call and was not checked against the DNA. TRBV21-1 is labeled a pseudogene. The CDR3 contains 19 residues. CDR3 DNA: TGTGCCATCCGCCCCTCCTACAGGACGCAGAAAGAAAGGACAGATACGCAGTATTTT. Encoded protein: CAIRPSYRTQKERTDTQYF.

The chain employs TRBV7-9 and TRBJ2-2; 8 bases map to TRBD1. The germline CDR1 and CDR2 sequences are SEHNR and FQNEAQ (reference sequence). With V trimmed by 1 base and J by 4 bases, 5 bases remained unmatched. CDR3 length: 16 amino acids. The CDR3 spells CASSLGTGSATGELFF. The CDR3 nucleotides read TGTGCCAGCAGCTTAGGGACAGGGTCAGCCACCGGGGAGCTGTTTTTT.

CDR3 protein: CALSLFGDRRHEDTQYF. CDR3 nucleotide sequence: TGTGCCTTATCCCTGTTCGGTGATAGGCGGCACGAAGATACGCAGTATTTT. The rearrangement uses TRBV30 and TRBJ2-3; D ambiguous. This CDR3 comprises 17 residues. CDR1 is GTSNPN, CDR2 SVGIG, per germline (reference sequence). V was trimmed by 7 bases and J by 5 bases, leaving 28 bases between them. Looking up the rest from reference TRBV30 and TRBJ2-3 gives the full variable domain: SQTIHQWPATLVQPVGSPLSLECTVEGTSNPNLYWYRQAAGRGLQLLFYSVGIGQISSEVPQNLSASRPQDRQFILSSKKLLLSDSGFYLCALSLFGDRRHEDTQYFGPGTRLTVL.

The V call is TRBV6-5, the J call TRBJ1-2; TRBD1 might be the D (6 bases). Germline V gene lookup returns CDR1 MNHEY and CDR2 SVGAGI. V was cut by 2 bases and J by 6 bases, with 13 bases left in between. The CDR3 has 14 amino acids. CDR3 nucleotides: TGTGCCAGCAGTTACGGGGCGGGGGGCAATGGCTACACCTTC. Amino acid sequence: CASSYGAGGNGYTF.

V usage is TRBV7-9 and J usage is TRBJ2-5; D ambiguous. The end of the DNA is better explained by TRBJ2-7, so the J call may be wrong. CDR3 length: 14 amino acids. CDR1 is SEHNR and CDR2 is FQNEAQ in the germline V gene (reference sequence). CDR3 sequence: CASSRKQVLYEQYF. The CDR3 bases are TGTGCCAGCAGCAGGAAGCAGGTCCTCTACGAGCAGTACTTC.

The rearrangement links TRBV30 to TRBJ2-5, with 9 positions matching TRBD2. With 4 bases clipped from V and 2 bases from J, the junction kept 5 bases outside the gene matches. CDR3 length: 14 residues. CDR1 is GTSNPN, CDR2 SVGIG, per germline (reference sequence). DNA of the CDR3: TGTGCCTGGAAGAGCGGGGGGCTTCAAGAGACCCAGTACTTC. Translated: CAWKSGGLQETQYF.

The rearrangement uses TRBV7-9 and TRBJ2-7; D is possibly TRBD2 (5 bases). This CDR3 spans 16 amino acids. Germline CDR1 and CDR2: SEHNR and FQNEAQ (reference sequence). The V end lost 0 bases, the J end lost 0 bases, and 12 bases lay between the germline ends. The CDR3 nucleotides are TGTGCCAGCAGCTTAGCCATATCCCGGGACTCCTACGAGCAGTACTTC. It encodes CASSLAISRDSYEQYF.

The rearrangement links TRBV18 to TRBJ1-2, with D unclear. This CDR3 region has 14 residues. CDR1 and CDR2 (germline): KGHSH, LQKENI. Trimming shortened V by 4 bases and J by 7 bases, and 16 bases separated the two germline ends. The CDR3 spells CASSRDGFGSGYTF. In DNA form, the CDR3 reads TGTGCCAGCTCACGAGACGGCTTCGGGTCTGGCTACACCTTC.

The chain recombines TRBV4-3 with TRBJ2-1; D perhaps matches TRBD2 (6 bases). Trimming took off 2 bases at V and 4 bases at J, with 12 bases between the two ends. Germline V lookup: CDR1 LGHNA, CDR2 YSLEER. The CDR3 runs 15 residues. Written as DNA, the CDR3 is TGCGCCAGCAGCCAACAGCGGGCGTTTTACAATGAGCAGTTCTTC. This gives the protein CASSQQRAFYNEQFF.

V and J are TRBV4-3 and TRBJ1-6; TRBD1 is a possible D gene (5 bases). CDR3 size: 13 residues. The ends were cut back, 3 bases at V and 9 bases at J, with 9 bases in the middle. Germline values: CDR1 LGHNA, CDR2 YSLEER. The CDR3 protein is CASSQATGSPLHF. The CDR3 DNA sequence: TGCGCCAGCAGCCAGGCCACAGGTTCACCCCTCCACTTT.

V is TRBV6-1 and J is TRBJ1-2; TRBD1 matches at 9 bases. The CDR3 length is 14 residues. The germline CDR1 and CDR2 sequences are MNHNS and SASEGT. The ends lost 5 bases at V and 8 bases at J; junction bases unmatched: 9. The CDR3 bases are TGTGCCAGCAGTATGGACAGGGGCTCTGGGGGCTACACCTTC. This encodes CASSMDRGSGGYTF.

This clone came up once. The CDR3: CASTPGDRARSPLHF. CDR3 DNA sequence: TGTGCCAGTACCCCGGGGGACAGGGCGAGATCACCCCTCCACTTT. V usage is TRBV19 and J usage is TRBJ1-6, with TRBD1 identical over 9 bases. This CDR3 has 15 amino acids. Germline CDR1 is LNHDA and CDR2 is SQIVND (reference sequence). Germline trimming cut 7 bases from V and 10 bases from J; bases unmatched to any gene: 11.

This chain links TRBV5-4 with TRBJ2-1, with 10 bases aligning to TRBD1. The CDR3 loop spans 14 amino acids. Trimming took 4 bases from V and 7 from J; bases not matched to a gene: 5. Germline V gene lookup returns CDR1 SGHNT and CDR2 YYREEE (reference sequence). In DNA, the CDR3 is TGTGCCAGCAGCCGCGGGACAGGGGCTAATGAGCAGTTCTTC. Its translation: CASSRGTGANEQFF.

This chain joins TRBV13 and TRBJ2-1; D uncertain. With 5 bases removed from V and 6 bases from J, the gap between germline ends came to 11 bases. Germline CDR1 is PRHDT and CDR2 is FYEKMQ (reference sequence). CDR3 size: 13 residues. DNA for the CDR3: TGTGCCAGCAGCCCGCACCGGGTCAATGAGCAGTTCTTC. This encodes CASSPHRVNEQFF.

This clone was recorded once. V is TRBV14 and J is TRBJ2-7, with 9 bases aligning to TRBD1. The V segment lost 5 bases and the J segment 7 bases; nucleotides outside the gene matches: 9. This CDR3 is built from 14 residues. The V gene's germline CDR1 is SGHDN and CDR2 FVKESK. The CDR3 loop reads CASSNWDRAKEQYF. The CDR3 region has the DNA TGTGCCAGCAGCAATTGGGACAGGGCGAAAGAGCAGTACTTC. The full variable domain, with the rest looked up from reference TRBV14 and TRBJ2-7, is EAGVTQFPSHSVIEKGQTVTLRCDPISGHDNLYWYRRVMGKEIKFLLHFVKESKQDESGMPNNRFLAERTGGTYSTLKVQPAELEDSGVYFCASSNWDRAKEQYFGPGTRLTVT.

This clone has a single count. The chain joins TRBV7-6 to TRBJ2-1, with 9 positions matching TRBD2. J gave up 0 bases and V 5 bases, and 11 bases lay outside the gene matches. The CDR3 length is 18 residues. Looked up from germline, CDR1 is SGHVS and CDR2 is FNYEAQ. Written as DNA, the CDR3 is TGTGCCAGCAGCCCCGGACTAGCGAGAAAGAGCTCCTACAATGAGCAGTTCTTC. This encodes CASSPGLARKSSYNEQFF.

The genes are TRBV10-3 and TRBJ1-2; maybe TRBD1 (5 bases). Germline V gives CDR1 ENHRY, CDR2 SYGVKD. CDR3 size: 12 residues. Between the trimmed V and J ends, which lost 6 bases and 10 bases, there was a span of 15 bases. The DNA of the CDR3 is TGTGCCATCAGGGGTCAACAGGATACCTACACCTTC. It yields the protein CAIRGQQDTYTF.

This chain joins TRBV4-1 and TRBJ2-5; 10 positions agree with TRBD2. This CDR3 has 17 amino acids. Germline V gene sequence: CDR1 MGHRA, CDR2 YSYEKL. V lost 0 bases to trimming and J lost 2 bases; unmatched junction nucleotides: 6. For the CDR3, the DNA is TGCGCCAGCAGCCAAGACGGTAGCGGGAGGTGGCAAGAGACCCAGTACTTC. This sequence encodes CASSQDGSGRWQETQYF.

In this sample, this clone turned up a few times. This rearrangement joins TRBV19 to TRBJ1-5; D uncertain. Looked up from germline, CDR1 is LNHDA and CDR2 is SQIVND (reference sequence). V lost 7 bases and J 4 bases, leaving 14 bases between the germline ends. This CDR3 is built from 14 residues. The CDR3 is CASIPARFNQPQHF. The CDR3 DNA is TGTGCCAGTATTCCGGCCAGGTTTAATCAGCCCCAGCATTTT.